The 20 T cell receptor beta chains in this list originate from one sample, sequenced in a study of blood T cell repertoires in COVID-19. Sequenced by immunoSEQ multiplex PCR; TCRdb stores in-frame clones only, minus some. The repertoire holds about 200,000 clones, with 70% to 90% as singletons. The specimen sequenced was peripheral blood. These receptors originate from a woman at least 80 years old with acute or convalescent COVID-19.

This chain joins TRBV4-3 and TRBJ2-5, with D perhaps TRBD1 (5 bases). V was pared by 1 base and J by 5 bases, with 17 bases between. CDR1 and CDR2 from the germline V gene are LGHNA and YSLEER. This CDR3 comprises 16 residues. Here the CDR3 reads CASSQGQGRTFETQYF. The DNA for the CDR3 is TGCGCCAGCAGCCAAGGTCAGGGCAGGACATTTGAGACCCAGTACTTC.

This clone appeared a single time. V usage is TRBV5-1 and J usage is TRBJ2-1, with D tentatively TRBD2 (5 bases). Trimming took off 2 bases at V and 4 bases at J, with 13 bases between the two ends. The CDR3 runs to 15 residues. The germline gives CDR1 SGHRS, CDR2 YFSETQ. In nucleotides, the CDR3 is TGCGCCAGCAGCTTAGATCGGACTGGTTACAATGAGCAGTTCTTC. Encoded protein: CASSLDRTGYNEQFF.

CDR3 sequence reads: CASSLFYTDTQYF. In nucleotides, the CDR3 is TGTGCCAGCAGTTTATTCTACACAGATACGCAGTATTTT. The chain joins TRBV27 to TRBJ2-3; D gene ambiguous. V was cut by 1 base and J by 2 bases, with 4 bases left in between. Germline-derived CDR1 and CDR2 are MNHEY and SMNVEV (reference sequence). This CDR3 is 13 amino acids long.

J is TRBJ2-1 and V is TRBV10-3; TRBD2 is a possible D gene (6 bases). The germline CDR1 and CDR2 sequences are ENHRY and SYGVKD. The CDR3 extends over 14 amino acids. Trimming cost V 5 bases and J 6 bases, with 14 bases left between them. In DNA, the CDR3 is TGTGCCATCAGTCGAACGGGAGAGGGCAATGAGCAGTTCTTC. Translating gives CAISRTGEGNEQFF.

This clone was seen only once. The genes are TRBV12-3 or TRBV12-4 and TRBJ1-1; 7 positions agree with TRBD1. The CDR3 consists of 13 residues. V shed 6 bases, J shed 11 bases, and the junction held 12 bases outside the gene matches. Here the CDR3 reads CASSDRASIIAFF. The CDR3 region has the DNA TGTGCCAGCAGCGACAGGGCTTCAATCATCGCTTTCTTT.

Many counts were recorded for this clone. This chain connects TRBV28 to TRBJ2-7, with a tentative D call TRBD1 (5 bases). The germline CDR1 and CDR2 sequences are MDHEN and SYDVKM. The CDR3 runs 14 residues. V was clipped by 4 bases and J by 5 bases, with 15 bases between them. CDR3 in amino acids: CASSWTQGSHEQYF. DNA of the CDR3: TGTGCCAGCAGTTGGACCCAGGGTTCCCACGAGCAGTACTTC.

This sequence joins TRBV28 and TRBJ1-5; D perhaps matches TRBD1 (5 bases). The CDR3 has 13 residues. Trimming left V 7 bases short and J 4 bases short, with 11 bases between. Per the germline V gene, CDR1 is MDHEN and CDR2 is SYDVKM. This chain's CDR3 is CASKGPGNQPQHF. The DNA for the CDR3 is TGTGCCAGCAAAGGCCCAGGGAATCAGCCCCAGCATTTT.

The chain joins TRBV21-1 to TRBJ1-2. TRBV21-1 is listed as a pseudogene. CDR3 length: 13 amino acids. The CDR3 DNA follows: TGTGCCAGACTATTCGTTCCTAACTATGGCTACACCTTC. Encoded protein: CARLFVPNYGYTF.

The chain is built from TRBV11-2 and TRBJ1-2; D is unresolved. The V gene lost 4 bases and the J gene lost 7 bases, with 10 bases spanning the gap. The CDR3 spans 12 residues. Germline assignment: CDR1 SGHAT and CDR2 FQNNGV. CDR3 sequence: CASSYDTSGYTF. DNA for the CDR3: TGTGCCAGCAGCTACGATACAAGTGGCTACACCTTC.

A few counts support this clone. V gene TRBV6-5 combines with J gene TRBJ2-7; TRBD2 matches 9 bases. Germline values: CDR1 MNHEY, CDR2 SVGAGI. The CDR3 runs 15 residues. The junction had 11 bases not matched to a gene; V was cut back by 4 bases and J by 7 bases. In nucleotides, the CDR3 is TGTGCCAGCAGTTTGGTCGGGACTAGCAATACGGAGCAGTACTTC. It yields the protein CASSLVGTSNTEQYF.

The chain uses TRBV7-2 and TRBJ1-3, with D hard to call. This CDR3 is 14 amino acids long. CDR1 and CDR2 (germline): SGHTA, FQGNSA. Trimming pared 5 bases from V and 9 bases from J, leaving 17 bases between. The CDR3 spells CASSVPSVGGTIYF. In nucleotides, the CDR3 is TGTGCCAGCAGCGTGCCTAGTGTTGGCGGCACCATATATTTT.

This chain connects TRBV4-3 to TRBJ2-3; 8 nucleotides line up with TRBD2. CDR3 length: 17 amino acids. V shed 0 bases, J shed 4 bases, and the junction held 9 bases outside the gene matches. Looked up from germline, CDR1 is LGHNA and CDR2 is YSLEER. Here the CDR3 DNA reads TGCGCCAGCAGCCAAGATCTGAGCGGGAGCTTCGCAGATACGCAGTATTTT. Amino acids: CASSQDLSGSFADTQYF.

The CDR3 coding sequence is TGTGCCAGCAGTTTATCGGGGAAATATTCACCCCTCCACTTT. As protein: CASSLSGKYSPLHF. The chain links TRBV28 to TRBJ1-6; D remains unclear. The CDR3 runs 14 residues. Germline loops: CDR1 MDHEN, CDR2 SYDVKM. V lost 1 base, J lost 8 bases, and 9 bases lay in between. The whole variable domain, remainder taken from reference TRBV28 and TRBJ1-6, is DVKVTQSSRYLVKRTGEKVFLECVQDMDHENMFWYRQDPGLGLRLIYFSYDVKMKEKGDIPEGYSVSREKKERFSLILESASTNQTSMYLCASSLSGKYSPLHFGNGTRLTVT.

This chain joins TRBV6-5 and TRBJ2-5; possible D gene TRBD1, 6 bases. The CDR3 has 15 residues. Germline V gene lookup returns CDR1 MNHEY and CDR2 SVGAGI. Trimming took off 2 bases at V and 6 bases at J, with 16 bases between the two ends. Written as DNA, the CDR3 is TGTGCCAGCAGTTACGGGGGAGACAGGTTAAAGACCCAGTACTTC. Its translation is CASSYGGDRLKTQYF.

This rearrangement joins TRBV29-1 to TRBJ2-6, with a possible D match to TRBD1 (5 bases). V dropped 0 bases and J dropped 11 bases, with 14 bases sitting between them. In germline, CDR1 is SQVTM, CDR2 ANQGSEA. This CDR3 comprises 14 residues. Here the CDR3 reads CSVEDFPGQDVLTF. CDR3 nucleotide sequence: TGCAGCGTTGAAGATTTTCCAGGGCAGGACGTCCTGACTTTC.

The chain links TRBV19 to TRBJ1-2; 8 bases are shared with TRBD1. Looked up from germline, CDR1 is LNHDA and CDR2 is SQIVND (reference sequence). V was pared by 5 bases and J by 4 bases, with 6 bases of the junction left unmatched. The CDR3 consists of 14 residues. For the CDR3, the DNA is TGTGCCAGTAGTTCCGACAGGGGATCCTATGGCTACACCTTC. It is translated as CASSSDRGSYGYTF.

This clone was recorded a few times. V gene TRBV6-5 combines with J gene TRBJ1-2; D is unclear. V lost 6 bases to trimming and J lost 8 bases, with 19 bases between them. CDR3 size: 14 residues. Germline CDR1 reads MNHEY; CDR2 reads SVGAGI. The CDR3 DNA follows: TGTGCCAGCAGCGCTGAAAAAGACTGGTGGGGCTACACCTTC. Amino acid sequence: CASSAEKDWWGYTF.

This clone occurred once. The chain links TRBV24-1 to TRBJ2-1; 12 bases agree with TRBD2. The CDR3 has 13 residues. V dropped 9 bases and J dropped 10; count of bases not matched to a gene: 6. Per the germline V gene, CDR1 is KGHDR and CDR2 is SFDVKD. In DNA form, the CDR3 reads TGTGCCACCGGACTAGCGGGAAGATACGAGCAGTTCTTC. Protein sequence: CATGLAGRYEQFF.

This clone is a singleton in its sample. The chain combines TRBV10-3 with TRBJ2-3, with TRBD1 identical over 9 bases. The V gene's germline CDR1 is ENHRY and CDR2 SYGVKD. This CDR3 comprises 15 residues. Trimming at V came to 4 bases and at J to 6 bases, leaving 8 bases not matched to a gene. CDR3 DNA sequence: TGTGCCATCAGTGGAGGGACAGGGATTCGGGATACGCAGTATTTT. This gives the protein CAISGGTGIRDTQYF.

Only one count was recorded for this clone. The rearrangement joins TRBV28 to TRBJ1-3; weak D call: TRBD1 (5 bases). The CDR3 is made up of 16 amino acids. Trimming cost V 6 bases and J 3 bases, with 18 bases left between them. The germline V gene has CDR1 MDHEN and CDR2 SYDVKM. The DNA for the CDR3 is TGTGCCAGCAGCTTCCTAGGGGCGAGGATTGGAAACACCATATATTTT. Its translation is CASSFLGARIGNTIYF.